The clone carrying this T cell receptor (beta chain) showed up many times. Its antigen is unidentified. The data originate from a study of early T cells in non-severe SARS-CoV-2 infection. Study-wide context: The study sequenced bulk RNA from unsorted whole blood, with chains unpaired.

Individual cDNA molecules each received unique molecular identifiers attached to them. TCRdb reprocessed the 5' RACE reads via MiXCR and lists one record per CDR3 protein. This sample carries more than 60,000 distinct CDR3 sequences, 4.9% of them seen once, and the ten largest clones take around 4.9%. General study results and limits: Matching against VDJdb likely underestimated virus-specific expansions, favoring anti-spike CD8.

This CDR3 has 13 residues. Trimming took 2 bases from V and 6 from J, leaving 7 bases between them. The sequence was collected from an adult who was a healthcare worker with PCR-confirmed SARS-CoV-2 infection or an uninfected control (not recorded which). Source material: whole blood. The genes are TRBV12-3 or TRBV12-4 and TRBJ2-2; no clear D. CDR3 region: CASSLTGPGELFF. Written as DNA, the CDR3 is TGTGCCAGCAGTTTAACCGGCCCCGGGGAGCTGTTTTTT.